Following are 27 T cell receptor beta chains from one sample sequenced in a study of cytomegalovirus exposure and HLA in healthy donors (dated 2017 in TCRdb). The library was produced with the immunoSEQ multiplex PCR assay. For the multiplex PCR, a mixture combining 60 forward primers for TCR Vbeta segments and 13 reverse primers for TCR Jbeta segments was used. TCRdb took this table from immuneACCESS and kept in-frame rearrangements with V and J called. Such tables lack part of the clones; where checked against another copy, unresolved V genes explain under half of the gap, and the rest is unexplained. For this sample there are about 150,000 clones; roughly 70% appear just once. The leading ten clones occupy roughly 2% of the sample. Sequencing was done on a sample of PBMCs. The receptor set was obtained from a woman aged 55 to 70 in good health and CMV-seropositive.

This rearrangement joins TRBV29-1 to TRBJ1-2, with D perhaps TRBD1 (6 bases). The V gene lost 6 bases and the J gene lost 2 bases, with 13 bases spanning the gap. CDR1 SQVTM and CDR2 ANQGSEA come from the germline V gene. The CDR3 extends over 13 amino acids. CDR3 protein: CSVRGQTNYGYTF. The CDR3 DNA reads TGCAGCGTGAGAGGACAGACCAACTATGGCTACACCTTC.

This clone was seen a handful of times. The chain carries TRBV29-1 and TRBJ2-2; a possible D gene is TRBD2 (5 bases). The CDR3 runs 12 residues. The V end was cut by 6 bases, the J end by 6 bases, with 11 bases between. Germline CDR1 is SQVTM and CDR2 is ANQGSEA. This CDR3 is CSVRSGAGELFF. CDR3 in DNA: TGCAGCGTAAGATCCGGGGCCGGGGAGCTGTTTTTT.

This chain joins TRBV5-6 and TRBJ2-1, with 8 bases matching TRBD2. Germline trimming cut 5 bases from V and 6 bases from J; bases unmatched to any gene: 13. Germline CDR1 SGHDT, CDR2 YYEEEE. The CDR3 is 16 residues long. In DNA form, the CDR3 reads TGTGCCAGCAGATTTGGGTCGGCTAGCGGGTTCAATGAGCAGTTCTTC. As protein: CASRFGSASGFNEQFF.

The CDR3: CASGQQISGANVLTF. For the CDR3, the DNA is TGTGCCAGCGGGCAGCAGATCTCTGGGGCCAACGTCCTGACTTTC. This sequence joins TRBV6-5 and TRBJ2-6; D is uncertain. Trimming shortened V by 8 bases and J by 0 bases, and 11 bases separated the two germline ends. Germline V gene data show CDR1 as MNHEY and CDR2 as SVGAGI. The CDR3 sequence is 15 residues long.

The rearrangement links TRBV29-1 to TRBJ1-1, with 7 bases aligning to TRBD1. The length of the CDR3 is 13 residues. After removal of 6 bases from V and 1 base from J, the junction contained 5 bases not matched to a gene. Germline V gives CDR1 SQVTM, CDR2 ANQGSEA. CDR3 sequence: CSVVRDRNTEAFF. CDR3 in DNA: TGCAGCGTAGTCCGGGACAGGAACACTGAAGCTTTCTTT.

V gene TRBV5-1 combines with J gene TRBJ2-7, with 10 nucleotides matching TRBD1. V lost 5 bases and J lost 6; bases outside the gene matches: 8. Germline lookup yields CDR1 SGHRS and CDR2 YFSETQ. This CDR3 has 14 amino acids. The CDR3 here is CASRAGTGVIEQYF. The CDR3 coding sequence is TGCGCCAGCAGGGCCGGGACAGGGGTCATCGAGCAGTACTTC.

The genes are TRBV5-1 and TRBJ2-1, with 9 bases fitting TRBD2. The CDR3 spans 18 residues. CDR1 is SGHRS, CDR2 YFSETQ, per germline. V shed 0 bases and J 3 bases; nucleotides not matched to a gene: 10. The CDR3 region is CASSLGAGGPPLYNEQFF. The CDR3 nucleotides read TGCGCCAGCAGCTTGGGAGCGGGAGGCCCCCCCCTCTACAATGAGCAGTTCTTC.

CDR3 sequence (DNA): TGCGCCAGCACCAGAATGGGGGGGCAGGACACTGAAGCTTTCTTT. It codes for CASTRMGGQDTEAFF. The chain employs TRBV5-1 and TRBJ1-1; D perhaps matches TRBD1 (6 bases). Germline V gives CDR1 SGHRS, CDR2 YFSETQ. The CDR3 is made up of 15 amino acids. Deletions cut 6 bases from V and 3 bases from J, with 18 bases between.

The rearrangement links TRBV4-1 to TRBJ1-3; possibly TRBD1 for D (6 bases). The V end was cut by 0 bases, the J end by 0 bases, with 18 bases between. The CDR3 runs to 19 residues. The germline V gene has CDR1 MGHRA and CDR2 YSYEKL. CDR3 DNA: TGCGCCAGCAGCCAAGATCGAACCGGGACACTAGTCTCTGGAAACACCATATATTTT. Protein product: CASSQDRTGTLVSGNTIYF.

The chain employs TRBV29-1 and TRBJ2-3, with TRBD2 matching 8 bases. V lost 5 bases and J lost 0; bases outside the gene matches: 7. CDR1 SQVTM and CDR2 ANQGSEA come from the germline V gene. This CDR3 is built from 15 residues. CDR3 region: CSVTSGSGSTDTQYF. DNA of the CDR3: TGCAGCGTTACGAGCGGGAGCGGGAGCACAGATACGCAGTATTTT.

The V gene is TRBV15, the J gene TRBJ1-6; unclear D gene. This CDR3 is 14 amino acids long. V shed 5 bases and J shed 7 bases, with 12 bases lying between them. Germline V CDR1 and CDR2: LNHNV, YYDKDF (reference sequence). DNA for the CDR3: TGTGCCACCAGCCCTTTTAGCCTAAATTCACCCCTCCACTTT. It is translated as CATSPFSLNSPLHF.

The rearrangement links TRBV6-1 to TRBJ1-2, with a tentative D call TRBD1 (5 bases). Germline V gives CDR1 MNHNS, CDR2 SASEGT. V was trimmed by 11 bases and J by 2 bases, leaving 15 bases between them. CDR3 length equals 13 residues. The CDR3 sequence is CAAQSTVNYGYTF. CDR3 coding DNA: TGTGCCGCCCAGTCGACAGTAAACTATGGCTACACCTTC.

The chain is built from TRBV2 and TRBJ2-5; D uncertain. Trimming left V 5 bases short and J 1 base short, with 17 bases between. In germline, CDR1 is SNHLY, CDR2 FYNNEI. The CDR3 consists of 16 residues. The CDR3 sequence: CASSSPDSLSQETQYF. DNA of the CDR3: TGTGCCAGCAGTTCTCCCGACTCCCTGTCCCAAGAGACCCAGTACTTC. Full variable domain (remainder filled in from reference TRBV2 and TRBJ2-5): EPEVTQTPSHQVTQMGQEVILRCVPISNHLYFYWYRQILGQKVEFLVSFYNNEISEKSEIFDDQFSVERPDGSNFTLKIRSTKLEDSAMYFCASSSPDSLSQETQYFGPGTRLLVL.

This chain uses TRBV7-9 with TRBJ1-1, with TRBD1 matching 7 bases. Trimming took 3 bases from V and 3 from J; bases not matched to a gene: 4. This CDR3 has 14 amino acids. Germline values: CDR1 SEHNR, CDR2 FQNEAQ (reference sequence). CDR3 in DNA: TGTGCCAGCAGCTTCCTTACAGGGGACACTGAAGCTTTCTTT. Its translation is CASSFLTGDTEAFF.

The J gene is TRBJ1-1, the V gene TRBV5-1; TRBD1 aligns across 11 bases. Germline lookup yields CDR1 SGHRS and CDR2 YFSETQ. This CDR3 comprises 14 residues. V shed 0 bases, J shed 10 bases, and the junction held 5 bases outside the gene matches. The DNA for the CDR3 is TGCGCCAGCAGCTTGGGGACAGGGGGCGTAGGAGCTTTCTTT. It is translated as CASSLGTGGVGAFF. The full variable domain, with the rest looked up from reference TRBV5-1 and TRBJ1-1, is KAGVTQTPRYLIKTRGQQVTLSCSPISGHRSVSWYQQTPGQGLQFLFEYFSETQRNKGNFPGRFSGRQFSNSRSEMNVSTLELGDSALYLCASSLGTGGVGAFFGQGTRLTVV.

The chain has TRBV10-1 and TRBJ2-5, with D uncertain. This CDR3 contains 13 residues. V was shortened by 3 bases and J by 5 bases, with 10 bases between the two germline ends. Germline CDR1 reads WNHNN; CDR2 reads SYGVQD (reference sequence). CDR3 sequence: CASSEAAWETQYF. The CDR3 DNA is TGCGCCAGCAGTGAAGCCGCGTGGGAGACCCAGTACTTC.

The chain recombines TRBV14 with TRBJ2-7; the match to TRBD1 covers 9 bases. From germline, CDR1 is SGHDN and CDR2 FVKESK. After removal of 4 bases from V and 6 bases from J, the junction contained 10 bases not matched to a gene. CDR3 length: 15 amino acids. CDR3 sequence: CASSRRGTGQFEQYF. Written as DNA, the CDR3 is TGTGCCAGCAGCCGAAGAGGGACAGGGCAATTCGAGCAGTACTTC.

The CDR3 DNA reads TGTGCCAGCAGCCCCCAGGGACTAGCGGGGAGGAGGGAGCGCACAGATACGCAGTATTTT. Translated: CASSPQGLAGRRERTDTQYF. The chain has TRBV9 and TRBJ2-3; 13 bases map to TRBD2. The V gene end was trimmed by 4 bases and the J gene end by 1 base; junction bases not matched to a gene: 15. CDR3 length: 20 residues. Germline CDR1 is SGDLS and CDR2 is YYNGEE.

The chain employs TRBV18 and TRBJ2-7; maybe TRBD1 (5 bases). The CDR3 consists of 13 residues. Trimming took 4 bases from V and 3 from J, leaving 10 bases between them. CDR1 is KGHSH and CDR2 is LQKENI in the germline V gene. CDR3 DNA: TGTGCCAGCTCACTCGGCAGGGACTACGAGCAGTACTTC. This gives the protein CASSLGRDYEQYF.

The chain links TRBV28 to TRBJ2-7, with D tentatively TRBD2 (6 bases). Trimming cost V 5 bases and J 11 bases, with 19 bases left between them. CDR3 length equals 13 residues. Germline CDR1 reads MDHEN; CDR2 reads SYDVKM. The CDR3 is CASSILQEGPKYF. The CDR3 DNA reads as TGTGCCAGCAGTATACTCCAGGAGGGGCCCAAGTACTTC.

The chain joins TRBV11-3 to TRBJ2-5; 7 positions match TRBD1. The length of the CDR3 is 13 residues. The ends lost 5 bases at V and 5 bases at J; junction bases unmatched: 5. Germline assignment: CDR1 SGHNT and CDR2 YENEEA. The CDR3 sequence is CASSRQGGETQYF. The CDR3 DNA is TGTGCCAGCAGCAGACAGGGTGGGGAGACCCAGTACTTC.

The chain joins TRBV9 to TRBJ2-1; 11 nucleotides line up with TRBD2. Germline V gives CDR1 SGDLS, CDR2 YYNGEE. The CDR3 runs to 16 residues. V shed 3 bases and J 10 bases; nucleotides not matched to a gene: 12. The DNA of the CDR3 is TGTGCCAGCAGCGGCCTCGGACTAGCGGGCGTTGGGGAGCAGTTCTTC. Translated: CASSGLGLAGVGEQFF.

Only one count was recorded for this clone. The chain links TRBV9 to TRBJ2-7; 12 nucleotides agree with TRBD2. The trim removed 0 bases at V and 2 bases at J, leaving 9 bases unmatched. There are 18 residues in the CDR3. The germline CDR1 and CDR2 sequences are SGDLS and YYNGEE. The DNA for the CDR3 is TGTGCCAGCAGCGTAGGACTAGCGGGAGTAGGGTCCGCCTACGAGCAGTACTTC. The encoded protein is CASSVGLAGVGSAYEQYF.

The chain couples TRBV13 to TRBJ2-7, with D possibly matching TRBD1 (5 bases). The ends were cut back, 2 bases at V and 9 bases at J, with 17 bases in the middle. The V gene's germline CDR1 is PRHDT and CDR2 FYEKMQ (reference sequence). There are 14 residues in the CDR3. The CDR3 sequence is CASSLRASSGSQYF. The CDR3 coding sequence is TGTGCCAGCAGCTTACGGGCATCTTCAGGGTCGCAGTACTTC. Filled out from reference TRBV13 and TRBJ2-7, the complete variable domain reads AAGVIQSPRHLIKEKRETATLKCYPIPRHDTVYWYQQGPGQDPQFLISFYEKMQSDKGSIPDRFSAQQFSDYHSELNMSSLELGDSALYFCASSLRASSGSQYFGPGTRLTVT.

The chain combines TRBV5-1 with TRBJ1-1; TRBD1 agrees at 8 bases. The junction had 7 bases not matched to a gene; V was cut back by 5 bases and J by 4 bases. There are 14 residues in the CDR3. The germline gives CDR1 SGHRS, CDR2 YFSETQ. CDR3 sequence reads: CASRLTGASTEAFF. DNA of the CDR3: TGCGCCAGCAGGTTGACAGGGGCGAGCACTGAAGCTTTCTTT.

This chain connects TRBV5-1 to TRBJ1-1, with D tentatively TRBD1 (6 bases). CDR3 length: 14 amino acids. V was pared by 5 bases and J by 3 bases, with 14 bases between. Germline CDR1 reads SGHRS; CDR2 reads YFSETQ. CDR3: CASRRPGQDTEAFF. CDR3 nucleotides: TGCGCCAGCAGAAGACCGGGACAAGACACTGAAGCTTTCTTT.

V gene TRBV7-9 combines with J gene TRBJ2-1; no definite D call. CDR1 SEHNR and CDR2 FQNEAQ come from the germline V gene (reference sequence). This CDR3 spans 12 amino acids. Between the trimmed V and J ends, which lost 3 bases and 7 bases, there was a span of 7 bases. The CDR3 protein is CASSFLRNEQFF. As DNA, the CDR3 is TGTGCCAGCAGCTTCCTCCGGAATGAGCAGTTCTTC.